The present T cell receptor (beta chain) was sequenced within a study of blood T cell repertoires in COVID-19. Generated by immunoSEQ multiplex PCR, the TCRdb table keeps only in-frame clones and is missing some. The sample lists around 200,000 clones, 85% to 90% occurring once. This CDR3 contains 13 residues. Germline loops: CDR1 LNHDA, CDR2 SQIVND (reference sequence). The V end was cut by 10 bases, the J end by 4 bases, with 14 bases between. The chain links TRBV19 to TRBJ1-5; a possible D gene is TRBD1 (5 bases). This TCR was sampled from a man aged 65 to 79 with active or convalescent COVID-19. The sequenced sample was peripheral blood. The CDR3 sequence is CATSDTENQPQHF. The CDR3 DNA follows: TGTGCCACCTCGGACACTGAAAATCAGCCCCAGCATTTT.